These T cell receptor beta chains were read from a single sample in a study of T-cell reconstitution after alpha-beta-depleted transplantation in children. Each CDR3 protein gets one entry after TCRdb re-called the PCR reads with MiXCR. This sample has 90,000 to 100,000 distinct CDR3 sequences; 20% to 30% occur once, and the top ten carry over 20%. Specimen: PBMCs, collected before TCRalphabeta/CD19-depleted stem cell transplant. The receptors originated from a boy between 2 and 15 years old with acute lymphoblastic leukemia, due to receive a stem cell transplant. Both conserved end residues are part of each CDR3. D genes are given only for firm matches. Clone size is not always given. Where it is, it says once, few, many or a class for expanded clones.

clone_size j_call v_call d_call cdr3_nt cdr3_aa
few TRBJ2-1 TRBV20-1 TRBD2 TGTAGTGCTAGCGGGAGGGCGAACAATGAGCAGTTCTTC CSASGRANNEQFF
few TRBJ2-7 TRBV7-2 - TGTGCCAGCAGCCTGTTAGGACTCGCCTACGAGCAGTACTTC CASSLLGLAYEQYF
- TRBJ2-2 TRBV5-1 - TGCGCCAGCAGCTTGGCCGAGCAGAACACCGGGGAGCTGTTTTTT CASSLAEQNTGELFF
- TRBJ2-7 TRBV7-9 TRBD1 TGTGCCAGCAGCCCACGGACAGGGACCGAGCAGTACTTC CASSPRTGTEQYF
large TRBJ2-1 TRBV27 TRBD1 TGTGCCAGCAGCGCCGGGACAGGGAATAATGAGCAGTTCTTC CASSAGTGNNEQFF
- TRBJ2-1 TRBV3-1 TRBD2 TGTGCCAGCACATCTAGCGGAGGAGCTTACAATGAGCAGTTCTTC CASTSSGGAYNEQFF
- TRBJ2-1 TRBV20-1 TRBD2 TGCAGTGCTAGCCTGGGACTACCGAATGAGCAGTTCTTC CSASLGLPNEQFF
- TRBJ2-3 TRBV11-1 - TGTGCCAGCAGCTTAGCCACAGGGACCATCCCTTCCACAGATACGCAGTATTTT CASSLATGTIPSTDTQYF
- TRBJ1-1 TRBV5-5 - TGTGCCAGCAGCTTGGCGGGGCGACAGGTGAGGGCTGAAGCTTTCTTT CASSLAGRQVRAEAFF
few TRBJ2-3 TRBV28 - TGTGCCAGCAGTTTCCAGGGGTACAAGGGCACAGATACGCAGTATTTT CASSFQGYKGTDTQYF
- TRBJ1-2 TRBV12-3/TRBV12-4 TRBD1 TGTGCCAGCAGTGCGACAGGGGGAGACGGCTACACCTTC CASSATGGDGYTF
many TRBJ2-7 TRBV12-3/TRBV12-4 - TGTGCCAGCATTGGGGAGACCTACGAGCAGTACTTC CASIGETYEQYF
few TRBJ2-3 TRBV5-5 - TGTGCCAGCAGCTTGGTATTTTCAGATACGCAGTATTTT CASSLVFSDTQYF
few TRBJ2-3 TRBV20-1 - TGCAGTGTCTTTACTAGCACAGATACGCAGTATTTT CSVFTSTDTQYF
- TRBJ2-2 TRBV5-1 - TGCGCCAGCAGCTTGTGGGCGACAGAATCCGGGGAGCTGTTTTTT CASSLWATESGELFF
many TRBJ2-7 TRBV7-8 - TGTGCCAGCAGCTTAGCGCGCAGTAGCGGAGGGCTCTACGAGCAGTACTTC CASSLARSSGGLYEQYF
many TRBJ1-5 TRBV7-2 - TGTGCCAGCAGCTTTGCGGGGATTGGCAATCAGCCCCAGCATTTT CASSFAGIGNQPQHF
- TRBJ2-3 TRBV7-2 - TGTGCCACCTTCTGGGCTGAGGGCACAGATACGCAGTATTTT CATFWAEGTDTQYF
many TRBJ1-1 TRBV5-1 - TGCGCCAGCAGCCCCCTGGAACCCAACACTGAAGCTTTCTTT CASSPLEPNTEAFF
few TRBJ2-1 TRBV21-1 - TGTGCCAGCAGCAAACATCCGGGTAAAGTTTCCAATGAGCAGTTCTTC CASSKHPGKVSNEQFF
- TRBJ2-5 TRBV12-3/TRBV12-4 - TGTGCCAGCAGTGGTTTGGAGACCCAGTACTTC CASSGLETQYF
few TRBJ2-7 TRBV5-6 - TGTGCCAGCAGCTTAGACAGTACCTACGAGCAGTACTTC CASSLDSTYEQYF
- TRBJ2-3 TRBV7-2 - TGTGCCAGCAGCTTATTGGGGCGCCCCTTAGATACGCAGTATTTT CASSLLGRPLDTQYF
- TRBJ2-6 TRBV24-1 - TGTGCCACCAGTGATCCTACATTCTCTGGGGCCAACGTCCTGACTTTC CATSDPTFSGANVLTF
- TRBJ2-5 TRBV24-1 TRBD2 TGTGCCACCAGTGCTAGCGGAGTGATAGAGACCCAGTACTTC CATSASGVIETQYF
- TRBJ1-2 TRBV6-5 - TGTGCCAGCAGTACAGGGTTTGGCTACACCTTC CASSTGFGYTF
few TRBJ2-3 TRBV12-3/TRBV12-4 - TGTGCCAGCAGTTTAACGGGAAATACGCAGTATTTT CASSLTGNTQYF
- TRBJ1-5 TRBV20-1 TRBD1 TGCAGTGGGACGACAGGGGGTCATCAGCCCCAGCATTTT CSGTTGGHQPQHF
- TRBJ2-7 TRBV5-1 - TGCGCCAGCAACACAGGAGGTGGTTCCTACGAGCAGTACTTC CASNTGGGSYEQYF
few TRBJ2-1 TRBV5-1 - TGCGCCAGCAGCGCCCAAGAGGGCTCCTACAATGAGCAGTTCTTC CASSAQEGSYNEQFF
few TRBJ2-1 TRBV3-1 - TGTGCCAGCAGCCAGCACGACCCTTCTAACAATGAGCAGTTCTTC CASSQHDPSNNEQFF